The clone carrying this TCR beta chain was picked up a small number of times. The data stem from a study of patients and donors after allogeneic stem cell transplantation. TCRdb fed the RT-PCR reads into MiXCR, producing one record per CDR3 protein. The sample consists of approximately 430,000 distinct CDR3 sequences, 16% of them appearing once. The clonotype was recovered from a human donor who was either an allogeneic HSCT recipient or a stem cell or donor lymphocyte infusion donor (not recorded which). It is not recorded whose cells these are; they may come from a transplant donor. What was sequenced was blood, either unsorted or a sorted T cell fraction (not recorded which).

The CDR3 DNA reads TGTGCCAGCAGTTACCGGGACAGGGTTTACGAGCAGTACTTC. Protein sequence: CASSYRDRVYEQYF. The genes are TRBV6-2 or TRBV6-3 and TRBJ2-7, with 9 bases that match TRBD1. The trim removed 2 bases at V and 4 bases at J, leaving 3 bases unmatched. Germline V gene lookup returns CDR1 MNHEY and CDR2 SVGEGT. The CDR3 has 14 residues.